This is a list of T cell receptor beta chains from one sample in a study of cytomegalovirus exposure and HLA in healthy donors. Sequencing used immunoSEQ multiplex PCR; TCRdb keeps in-frame clones, though not all of them. The sample holds more than 95,000 clones; about 12% are singletons and the top ten take about a sixth. Sequenced material: PBMCs. The receptors derive from a man aged 40-49 years in good health and CMV-seropositive. CDR3s include the opening cysteine and the closing phenylalanine or tryptophan. A D gene is named only where the DNA matches it firmly. Size is stated for part of the rows, as once, few or many counts, or as a class when the clone is expanded.

j_call,clone_size,v_call,d_call,cdr3_aa,cdr3_nt
TRBJ2-7,few,TRBV4-3,TRBD2,CASSQGLTSGGAWEQYF,TGCGCCAGCAGCCAAGGTCTTACTAGCGGGGGAGCTTGGGAGCAGTACTTC
TRBJ2-2,.,TRBV7-2,.,CASSPGNTGPSGELFF,TGTGCCAGCAGCCCGGGGAACACCGGGCCCTCCGGGGAGCTGTTTTTT
TRBJ2-2,.,TRBV9,.,CASSAVQGTGELFF,TGTGCCAGCAGCGCCGTACAGGGTACCGGGGAGCTGTTTTTT
TRBJ2-2,.,TRBV30,TRBD2,CAWSSLGLAAGELFF,TGTGCCTGGAGTTCCCTGGGACTAGCGGCCGGGGAGCTGTTTTTT
TRBJ2-5,.,TRBV7-7,TRBD1,CASSLGDRVWETQYF,TGTGCTAGCAGCTTGGGGGACAGGGTGTGGGAGACCCAGTACTTC
TRBJ1-2,few,TRBV4-1,.,CASSQSQNYGYTF,TGCGCCAGCAGCCAATCCCAGAACTATGGCTACACCTTC
TRBJ1-4,few,TRBV2,.,CASNLGTIYEKLFF,TGTGCCAGCAACCTGGGGACAATCTATGAAAAACTGTTTTTT
TRBJ2-7,few,TRBV30,.,CAWSRGSVLGYHF,TGTGCCTGGAGTAGGGGCTCAGTCCTCGGGTATCACTTC
TRBJ2-2,.,TRBV7-9,.,CASSRPGSPNIWNTGELFF,TGTGCCAGCAGCCGCCCGGGTAGCCCCAACATTTGGAACACCGGGGAGCTGTTTTTT
TRBJ2-5,.,TRBV5-1,.,CASTRTGGGEETQYF,TGCGCCAGCACCCGGACCGGAGGGGGGGAAGAGACCCAGTACTTC
TRBJ2-1,.,TRBV5-4,.,CASSLGGIATYNEQFF,TGTGCCAGCAGCTTGGGGGGTATAGCGACTTACAATGAGCAGTTCTTC
TRBJ1-4,few,TRBV5-6,.,CASSVLQGVDEKLFF,TGTGCCAGCAGCGTGTTACAGGGAGTTGACGAAAAACTGTTTTTT
TRBJ2-1,few,TRBV5-1,.,CASSLVTGSSYNEQFF,TGCGCCAGCAGCTTGGTAACCGGTAGCTCCTACAATGAGCAGTTCTTC
TRBJ2-7,.,TRBV4-2,.,CASSQDMRRESSYEQYF,TGTGCCAGCAGCCAAGATATGAGGAGGGAGAGCTCCTACGAGCAGTACTTC
TRBJ2-5,few,TRBV29-1,.,CSVGYDSGGETQYF,TGCAGCGTTGGGTACGATAGCGGAGGGGAGACCCAGTACTTC
TRBJ1-1,.,TRBV6-5,.,CATSERGRGSTEAFF,TGTGCCACCTCGGAGCGAGGGAGAGGGAGCACTGAAGCTTTCTTT
TRBJ1-1,.,TRBV29-1,.,CSVAGDAEAFF,TGCAGCGTTGCGGGGGACGCTGAAGCTTTCTTT
TRBJ2-1,few,TRBV7-9,.,CASIGASNEQFF,TGTGCCAGCATCGGAGCGAGCAATGAGCAGTTCTTC
TRBJ1-1,.,TRBV10-3,TRBD1,CAIRRDSMNTEAFF,TGTGCCATCAGACGGGACAGTATGAACACTGAAGCTTTCTTT
TRBJ2-1,.,TRBV2,.,CASSTVRGRGDNEQFF,TGTGCCAGCAGCACCGTGAGGGGGAGAGGGGACAATGAGCAGTTCTTC
TRBJ2-1,.,TRBV11-2,.,CASSLDPVSYNEQFF,TGTGCCAGCAGCTTAGATCCGGTCTCCTACAATGAGCAGTTCTTC
TRBJ1-4,.,TRBV18,.,CASSPSQDRGEKLFF,TGTGCCAGCTCACCGAGTCAGGACCGGGGTGAAAAACTGTTTTTT
TRBJ1-2,.,TRBV19,.,CASSIPERYGYTF,TGTGCCAGTAGTATCCCCGAGCGCTATGGCTACACCTTC
TRBJ2-5,.,TRBV2,.,CASMVQGAQYF,TGTGCCAGCATGGTACAGGGTGCCCAGTACTTC
TRBJ1-5,.,TRBV7-8,.,CASSPPGQLNQPQHF,TGTGCCAGCAGCCCACCCGGACAGCTCAATCAGCCCCAGCATTTT
TRBJ2-2,few,TRBV9,.,CASSATGITGELFF,TGTGCCAGCAGCGCCACAGGAATAACCGGGGAGCTGTTTTTT
TRBJ2-3,.,TRBV5-1,TRBD2,CASSSTSGREDTQYF,TGCGCCAGCAGCTCGACTAGCGGGAGAGAAGATACGCAGTATTTT
TRBJ2-1,few,TRBV4-1,.,CASSQVWTEGQFF,TGCGCCAGCAGCCAAGTCTGGACAGAAGGACAGTTCTTC
TRBJ2-1,few,TRBV4-1,.,CASSQDMEASTQNEQFF,TGCGCCAGCAGCCAAGATATGGAGGCTAGCACACAGAATGAGCAGTTCTTC
TRBJ2-7,few,TRBV13,TRBD1,CASSSNRGEQYF,TGTGCCAGCAGCTCCAACAGGGGAGAGCAGTACTTC
TRBJ2-7,few,TRBV19,.,CASSSRDGTYEQYF,TGTGCCAGTAGTTCGCGGGACGGAACCTACGAGCAGTACTTC
TRBJ1-5,.,TRBV7-8,TRBD1,CASSLDRANQPQHF,TGTGCCAGCAGCCTGGACAGGGCCAATCAGCCCCAGCATTTT